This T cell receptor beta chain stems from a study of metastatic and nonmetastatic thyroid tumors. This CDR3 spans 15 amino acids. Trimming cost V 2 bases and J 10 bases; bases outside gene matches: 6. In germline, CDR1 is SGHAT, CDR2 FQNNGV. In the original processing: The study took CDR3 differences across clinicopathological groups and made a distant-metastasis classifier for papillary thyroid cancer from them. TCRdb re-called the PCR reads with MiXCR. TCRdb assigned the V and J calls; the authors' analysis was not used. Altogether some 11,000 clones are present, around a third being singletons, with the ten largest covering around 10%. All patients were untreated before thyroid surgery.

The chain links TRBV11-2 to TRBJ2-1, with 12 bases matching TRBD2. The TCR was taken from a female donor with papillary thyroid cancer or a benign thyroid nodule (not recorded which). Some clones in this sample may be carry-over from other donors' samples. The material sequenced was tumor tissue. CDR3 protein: CASSLQLAGGWEQFF. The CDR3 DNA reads TGTGCCAGCAGCTTACAACTAGCGGGAGGTTGGGAGCAGTTCTTC.